This record looks at one T cell receptor beta chain sequence and its context. These data belong to a study of control samples from healthy donors and cancer patients. TCRdb's copy holds only in-frame clones and misses some; the assay was immunoSEQ multiplex PCR. The data contain approximately 100,000 clones, around 90% of them seen just once; the ten biggest clones take up less than 3.5%. Sequences were obtained from blood. This clonotype originated in a human donor in good health. The donor label of this sample is uncertain.

The CDR3 DNA sequence: TGTGCCACCAGCAGAGATTTTGAGGCAGGTGGCACCGGGGAGCTGTTTTTT. It codes for CATSRDFEAGGTGELFF. The V gene is TRBV15, the J gene TRBJ2-2; no clear D gene. The CDR3 totals 17 residues. Trimming took 0 bases from V and 4 from J, leaving 15 bases between them. Per germline, CDR1 LNHNV and CDR2 YYDKDF (reference sequence).